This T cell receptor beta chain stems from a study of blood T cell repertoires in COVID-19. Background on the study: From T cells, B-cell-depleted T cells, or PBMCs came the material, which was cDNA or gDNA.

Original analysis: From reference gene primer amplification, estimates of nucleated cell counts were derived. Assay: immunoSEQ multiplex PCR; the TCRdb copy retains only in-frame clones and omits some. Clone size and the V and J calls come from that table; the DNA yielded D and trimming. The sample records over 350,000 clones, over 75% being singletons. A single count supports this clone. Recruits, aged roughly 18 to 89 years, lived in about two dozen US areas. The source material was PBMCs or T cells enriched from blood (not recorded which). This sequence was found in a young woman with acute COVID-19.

In DNA, the CDR3 is TGCAGCGTTGAAGATCAGACTACCTTTGAGCAGTTCTTC. Protein sequence: CSVEDQTTFEQFF. The V gene is TRBV29-1, the J gene TRBJ2-1, with D possibly TRBD2 on 5 matching bases. Trimming removed 0 bases from V and 9 bases from J, with 12 bases in between. Germline CDR1 reads SQVTM; CDR2 reads ANQGSEA. The CDR3 length is 13 residues.